This record concerns one T cell receptor beta chain sequence. This clone has just one count. Its antigen is still unknown. The sample holds no much larger clone one base away, and base qualities are not on file. TCRbeta CDR3 regions were amplified from genomic DNA using the immunoSEQ Assay, a bias-controlled multiplex PCR. On the authors' methods: Within the assay, amplification of reference gene primers was used to estimate how many nucleated cells each sample contained. Sequence reads were collapsed and filtered to measure the absolute abundance of every unique TCRbeta CDR3 rearrangement. For each sample, productive Simpson clonality was calculated as the square root of Simpson's diversity index over productive rearrangements. The clones in this table, taken by TCRdb from immuneACCESS, are in-frame only. Not every clone is retained; where verified, under half of the shortfall comes from an unresolved V gene, and the cause of the rest is unknown. That table furnishes V, J and clone size, whereas the DNA furnished D and trimming. Recorded for this sample are 100,000 to 150,000 clones; approximately 81% of them occurred a single time. Together, the top ten hold around 5.9% of the sample.

Whole blood was collected in K2EDTA tubes by collaborating institutions according to the institutions' own protocols. Collaborator samples were shipped for TCRbeta analysis as frozen whole blood, isolated PBMCs, or DNA extracted from either sample type. For CDR1 and CDR2, the germline V gene lists SGHDN and FVKESK. V is cut back by 6 bases and J by 7 bases, with 7 bases in the junction unmatched. The CDR3 runs 13 residues from the cysteine to the phenylalanine. Only CDR3 DNA remains: 39 bases, in frame from the first base. This entry belongs to a study of blood T cell repertoires in COVID-19 (dated by TCRdb to about 2020). As for the study more broadly: Collaborator samples came from the United States, Italy and Spain and covered acute and convalescent phases of COVID-19. Deeply sampled blood TCRbeta repertoires from subjects exposed to, actively infected with, or recovered from COVID-19 were included in the dataset. Samples came from the ongoing ImmuneRACE study (first 160 participants) plus 1,254 subjects from 6 global collaborators. Where available, HLA class I and class II types were obtained from metadata supplied by the sample provider rather than from assay-based typing. The material from the prospective study consisted of cDNA or gDNA derived from T cells, B-cell-depleted T cells, or PBMCs. The repertoires were made available in a free public database intended to serve as a resource for research on the immune response to SARS-CoV-2. Nearly every sample came with metadata listing a de-identified subject ID, COVID-19 status, age in years and sex. What the research found in general, with its limitations: How much clinical and demographic metadata was included differed by source and by participant, and the metadata was provided uncurated.

The source material was peripheral blood. The sequence was collected from a man aged 55 to 70 with acute or convalescent COVID-19. This chain joins TRBV14 to TRBJ1-1; 8 central nucleotides agree with TRBD1. This receptor has the CDR3 CASSPIGQGEAFF. The nucleotide sequence reads TGTGCCAGCAGTCCGATCGGACAGGGTGAAGCTTTCTTT.